This entry lists 10 T cell receptor beta chains sequenced from one sample in a study of blood T cell repertoires in COVID-19. Sequenced by immunoSEQ multiplex PCR; TCRdb stores in-frame clones only, minus some. The repertoire holds 55,000 or so clones, approximately 85% seen once, with about 13% in the top ten. The specimen sequenced was peripheral blood. The receptors here all came from a human donor in a cohort sampled during active COVID-19.

This clone was observed once. CDR3 DNA: TGTGCCAGCAGCTCCCAGGGGGCCTACACTGAAGCTTTCTTT. Its translation is CASSSQGAYTEAFF. The chain joins TRBV6-2 or TRBV6-3 to TRBJ1-1, with TRBD1 matching over 8 bases. V dropped 6 bases and J dropped 3; count of bases not matched to a gene: 6. Germline V gene lookup returns CDR1 MNHEY and CDR2 SVGEGT. The CDR3 is 14 residues long.

This chain uses TRBV3-1 (or the pseudogene TRBV3-2) with TRBJ2-1; no clear D gene. Germline V gene sequence: CDR1 LGHDT, CDR2 YNNKEL (reference sequence). The V and J ends lost 0 bases and 5 bases respectively, with 5 bases between them. This CDR3 region has 13 residues. The CDR3 reads CASSQERNNEQFF. CDR3 nucleotide sequence: TGTGCCAGCAGCCAAGAGCGGAACAATGAGCAGTTCTTC.

This chain joins TRBV4-2 and TRBJ2-2, with 9 bases aligning to TRBD2. CDR3 size: 17 residues. The V gene end was trimmed by 0 bases and the J gene end by 6 bases; junction bases not matched to a gene: 8. CDR1 is LGHNA, CDR2 YNFKEQ, per germline. DNA of the CDR3: TGTGCCAGCAGCCAAGAAGTGGGCCTAGCGGGACCCGGGGAGCTGTTTTTT. This translates into CASSQEVGLAGPGELFF.

V gene TRBV1 combines with J gene TRBJ2-5; the tabulated D call, TRBD2, remains unverified against the DNA. TRBV1 is designated a pseudogene. The CDR3 has 17 amino acids. The CDR3 loop is CTSSQGLGGRPQETQYF. The CDR3 bases are TGCACCAGCAGCCAAGGCCTCGGCGGGAGGCCCCAAGAGACCCAGTACTTC.

CDR3 in amino acids: CASSYSIRGGETQYF. Written as DNA, the CDR3 is TGTGCCAGCAGTTACTCGATCCGGGGTGGGGAGACCCAGTACTTC. The chain combines TRBV6-6 with TRBJ2-5; possibly TRBD2 for D (5 bases). Trimming shortened V by 0 bases and J by 5 bases, and 13 bases separated the two germline ends. The CDR3 length is 15 residues. The V gene's germline CDR1 is MNHNY and CDR2 SVGAGI (reference sequence).

This clone was seen once. CDR3 sequence (DNA): TGTGCCAGCTCTAATTACTCACGCACAGATACGCAGTATTTT. Its protein product is CASSNYSRTDTQYF. The chain links TRBV11-3 to TRBJ2-3; D is unclear. The CDR3 is 14 amino acids. Germline CDR1 SGHNT, CDR2 YENEEA. V was clipped by 8 bases and J by 1 base, with 13 bases between them.

V usage is TRBV30 and J usage is TRBJ2-1; D possibly corresponds to TRBD1 (6 bases). The CDR3 contains 13 residues. CDR1 is GTSNPN, CDR2 SVGIG, per germline (reference sequence). Trimming stripped 1 base from V and 5 bases from J, with 9 bases between. CDR3 DNA: TGTGCCTGGAGTGCTAACAGGGACAATGAGCAGTTCTTC. The encoded protein is CAWSANRDNEQFF.

This clone was recorded a few times. V and J are TRBV4-1 and TRBJ2-7; tentative D call: TRBD2 (5 bases). The CDR3 spans 15 residues. V was cut by 6 bases and J by 1 base, with 16 bases left in between. Looked up from germline, CDR1 is MGHRA and CDR2 is YSYEKL. The CDR3 loop is CASRPDPGVSYEQYF. The CDR3 bases are TGCGCCAGCAGACCGGATCCCGGGGTGTCCTACGAGCAGTACTTC.

The gene calls are TRBV29-1 and TRBJ1-2; 8 bases line up with TRBD1. CDR1 and CDR2 from the germline V gene are SQVTM and ANQGSEA. The V segment lost 2 bases and the J segment 7 bases; nucleotides outside the gene matches: 9. This CDR3 contains 14 residues. The CDR3 reads CSVEIGRGLSGYTF. The CDR3 bases are TGCAGCGTTGAAATTGGCAGGGGGCTGAGTGGCTACACCTTC.

The chain links TRBV5-1 to TRBJ1-1; no clear D gene. This CDR3 contains 14 residues. CDR1 and CDR2 from the germline V gene are SGHRS and YFSETQ. The V gene lost 4 bases and the J gene lost 1 base, with 11 bases spanning the gap. This CDR3 is CASSPWRGNTEAFF. The CDR3 DNA sequence: TGCGCCAGCAGCCCCTGGAGAGGGAACACTGAAGCTTTCTTT.